Shown below are 30 T cell receptor beta chains from a single sample sequenced in a study of cytomegalovirus exposure and HLA in healthy donors. The study ran its PCR with 60 Vbeta and 13 Jbeta primers. Assay: immunoSEQ multiplex PCR; the TCRdb copy retains only in-frame clones and omits some. Among around 120,000 clones listed, 75% to 80% were seen once. Source material: PBMCs. The receptors stem from a woman in her forties in good health and CMV-seronegative.

Here the CDR3 reads CASSGLTGQETQYF. The CDR3 DNA reads TGTGCCAGCAGTGGTCTGACCGGGCAAGAGACCCAGTACTTC. This chain connects TRBV6-6 to TRBJ2-5; no reliable D call. This CDR3 spans 14 amino acids. The germline V and J ends were trimmed by 5 bases and 2 bases, with 12 bases remaining between them. The germline V gene encodes CDR1 MNHNY and CDR2 SVGAGI (reference sequence).

This clone was seen a handful of times. This chain links TRBV5-1 with TRBJ2-5; TRBD1 matches 9 bases. The DNA end lines up better with TRBJ2-7; the J call may be wrong. The germline V gene has CDR1 SGHRS and CDR2 YFSETQ. The CDR3 has 15 residues. The CDR3 DNA reads TGCGCCAGCAGCTTGGAGGGACAGGGCCGTTACGAGCAGTACTTC. Translating it yields CASSLEGQGRYEQYF.

The chain employs TRBV4-1 and TRBJ1-4, with a possible D match to TRBD1 (5 bases). Germline-derived CDR1 and CDR2 are MGHRA and YSYEKL. Trimming took off 1 base at V and 3 bases at J, with 6 bases between the two ends. The CDR3 contains 14 residues. Here the CDR3 DNA reads TGCGCCAGCAGCCAAGGGGGGGCTAATGAAAAACTGTTTTTT. Its translation is CASSQGGANEKLFF.

This clone was recorded once. The rearrangement links TRBV4-2 to TRBJ2-2, with TRBD2 matching 11 bases. The CDR3 loop spans 17 amino acids. V was clipped by 4 bases and J by 3 bases; unmatched bases: 7. Germline assignment: CDR1 LGHNA and CDR2 YNFKEQ. CDR3 amino acids: CASSPKLAGEHTGELFF. In DNA, the CDR3 is TGTGCCAGCAGCCCCAAACTAGCGGGAGAACACACCGGGGAGCTGTTTTTT.

The rearrangement links TRBV29-1 to TRBJ2-5; D uncertain. In germline, CDR1 is SQVTM, CDR2 ANQGSEA. The CDR3 has 15 residues. The germline V and J ends were trimmed by 3 bases and 5 bases, with 19 bases remaining between them. CDR3 nucleotides: TGCAGCGTTGATGCAGCTGTGGAGCTCTGGGAGACCCAGTACTTC. Translation gives CSVDAAVELWETQYF. Variable domain in full (rest from reference TRBV29-1 and TRBJ2-5): SAVISQKPSRDICQRGTSLTIQCQVDSQVTMMFWYRQQPGQSLTLIATANQGSEATYESGFVIDKFPISRPNLTFSTLTVSNMSPEDSSIYLCSVDAAVELWETQYFGPGTRLLVL.

The rearrangement joins TRBV27 to TRBJ2-5, with TRBD2 as a possible D gene (5 bases). From germline, CDR1 is MNHEY and CDR2 SMNVEV (reference sequence). Between the trimmed V and J ends, which lost 4 bases and 4 bases, there was a span of 7 bases. The CDR3 has 12 residues. The CDR3 DNA is TGTGCCAGCAGTTCCCGGGGAGAGACCCAGTACTTC. This gives the protein CASSSRGETQYF.

This clone was picked up a small number of times. This chain joins TRBV28 and TRBJ2-7; 11 bases align to TRBD2. CDR3 size: 14 residues. Unmatched junction bases numbered 3, after V lost 4 bases and J lost 4 bases. Germline CDR1 is MDHEN and CDR2 is SYDVKM. The CDR3 region is CASSWVAGGYEQYF. The CDR3 DNA reads TGTGCCAGCAGTTGGGTAGCGGGAGGGTACGAGCAGTACTTC.

CDR3 sequence (DNA): TGTGCCAGCAGCTTAAACCTAGCGGGAGACGGTGAGCAGTTCTTC. Encoded protein: CASSLNLAGDGEQFF. The chain has TRBV7-2 and TRBJ2-1; 10 nucleotides align to TRBD2. This CDR3 has 15 amino acids. V trimming: 2 bases; J trimming: 9 bases; junction bases outside the gene matches: 7. Germline V gene sequence: CDR1 SGHTA, CDR2 FQGNSA.

This clone appeared a few times. V gene TRBV7-2 combines with J gene TRBJ1-5; 8 bases agree with TRBD1. The CDR3 consists of 17 residues. Unmatched junction bases numbered 8, after V lost 3 bases and J lost 1 base. The germline CDR1 and CDR2 sequences are SGHTA and FQGNSA. The CDR3 DNA follows: TGTGCCAGCAGCTTCGCAGGGGGCGGTGGGAGCAATCAGCCCCAGCATTTT. It specifies CASSFAGGGGSNQPQHF.

The chain recombines TRBV2 with TRBJ2-7; 9 nucleotides match TRBD1. The CDR3 is 16 residues long. Per germline, CDR1 SNHLY and CDR2 FYNNEI. V lost 7 bases to trimming and J lost 3 bases; unmatched junction nucleotides: 13. CDR3 region: CASNSMRDRVFYEQYF. The CDR3 nucleotides read TGTGCCAGCAATTCAATGCGGGACAGGGTGTTCTACGAGCAGTACTTC.

CDR3 protein: CASSRTSGWGQETQYF. The CDR3 DNA is TGTGCCAGCAGTCGGACTAGCGGTTGGGGGCAAGAGACCCAGTACTTC. The chain is built from TRBV28 and TRBJ2-5; TRBD2 agrees at 10 bases. The ends lost 5 bases at V and 2 bases at J; junction bases unmatched: 8. The germline gives CDR1 MDHEN, CDR2 SYDVKM. The CDR3 is 16 amino acids.

About this clone: The sample carries other DNA sequences with the same CDR3. The chain recombines TRBV5-1 with TRBJ1-4; 8 nucleotides line up with TRBD1. The CDR3 is made up of 14 amino acids. Per germline, CDR1 SGHRS and CDR2 YFSETQ. Trimming cost V 1 base and J 7 bases; bases outside gene matches: 3. The CDR3 is CASSLTGGSEKLFF. DNA for the CDR3: TGCGCCAGCAGCTTGACAGGGGGAAGTGAAAAACTGTTTTTT.

The CDR3: CASSLGGEPLKLFF. The CDR3 bases are TGTGCCAGCAGTTTAGGCGGGGAGCCCTTAAAACTGTTTTTT. The chain is built from TRBV27 and TRBJ1-4; D is unresolved. The CDR3 has 14 amino acids. V was trimmed by 2 bases and J by 10 bases, leaving 14 bases between them. Germline-derived CDR1 and CDR2 are MNHEY and SMNVEV (reference sequence).

The chain is built from TRBV5-1 and TRBJ2-1; TRBD2 might be the D (6 bases). The germline CDR1 and CDR2 sequences are SGHRS and YFSETQ. This CDR3 is built from 15 residues. Trimming removed 5 bases at V and 2 bases at J, with 14 bases between. The CDR3 loop reads CASSLIADPYNEQFF. The CDR3 nucleotides are TGCGCCAGCAGTCTCATAGCGGACCCCTACAATGAGCAGTTCTTC.

This clone was observed a single time. V and J are TRBV6-4 and TRBJ2-1; 7 bases map to TRBD2. The germline gives CDR1 MRHNA, CDR2 SNTAGT. Losses at the gene ends were 2 bases for V and 10 bases for J; bases not matched to a gene: 11. There are 15 residues in the CDR3. CDR3 DNA sequence: TGTGCCAGCAGTGACATTGGACTAGGACTGAGGGAGCAGTTCTTC. Encoded protein: CASSDIGLGLREQFF.

V is TRBV9 and J is TRBJ2-1; tentative D call: TRBD2 (5 bases). The CDR3 has 16 amino acids. The germline gives CDR1 SGDLS, CDR2 YYNGEE. The germline V and J ends were trimmed by 0 bases and 0 bases, with 10 bases remaining between them. The CDR3 region is CASSVEGGGSYNEQFF. The CDR3 nucleotides are TGTGCCAGCAGCGTAGAGGGCGGAGGCTCCTACAATGAGCAGTTCTTC.

The chain has TRBV27 and TRBJ2-5; 7 bases agree with TRBD1. Germline V gene lookup returns CDR1 MNHEY and CDR2 SMNVEV (reference sequence). With 6 bases clipped from V and 5 bases from J, the junction kept 9 bases outside the gene matches. This CDR3 has 14 amino acids. CDR3 sequence (DNA): TGTGCCAGCAGCCCTTATACAGGGGAGGAGACCCAGTACTTC. Translated: CASSPYTGEETQYF.

The sample holds a few counts of this clone. One end of the junction fails to match germline, which may point to a read error. The gene calls are TRBV7-9 and TRBJ1-1, with 9 bases aligning to TRBD1. Germline-derived CDR1 and CDR2 are SEHNR and FQNEAQ (reference sequence). The CDR3 contains 16 residues. The CDR3 is CSSSGHRDRDLTEAFF. For the CDR3, the DNA is TGTTCCAGCAGCGGACACCGGGACAGGGATCTCACTGAAGCTTTCTTT. The whole variable domain, remainder taken from reference TRBV7-9 and TRBJ1-1, is DTGVSQNPRHKITKRGQNVTFRCDPISEHNRLYWYRQTLGQGPEFLTYFQNEAQLEKSRLLSDRFSAERPKGSFSTLEIQRTEQGDSAMYLCSSSGHRDRDLTEAFFGQGTRLTVV.

By frequency in the sample, this clone is medium-sized. The chain combines TRBV21-1 with TRBJ2-3; the table's D call of TRBD2 was not tested on the DNA. TRBV21-1 is a recognized pseudogene. The CDR3 runs to 18 residues. The CDR3 here is CASKVSKREFPSTDTQYF. The CDR3 bases are TGTGCCAGCAAGGTATCCAAGCGGGAGTTTCCTAGCACAGATACGCAGTATTTT.

The chain carries TRBV11-2 and TRBJ2-3, with D perhaps matching TRBD2 (5 bases). The CDR3 contains 15 residues. The germline CDR1 and CDR2 sequences are SGHAT and FQNNGV. The V end lost 0 bases, the J end lost 1 base, and 8 bases lay between the germline ends. This CDR3 is CASSLEGSGTDTQYF. The CDR3 DNA is TGTGCCAGCAGCTTAGAAGGTAGCGGCACAGATACGCAGTATTTT.

This chain joins TRBV7-2 and TRBJ2-1; 12 bases are shared with TRBD2. Germline V gene sequence: CDR1 SGHTA, CDR2 FQGNSA. V shed 6 bases and J 1 base; nucleotides not matched to a gene: 1. The CDR3 runs 15 residues. The CDR3 DNA is TGTGCCAGCAGACTAGCGGGAGGTTCCTACAATGAGCAGTTCTTC. This codes for CASRLAGGSYNEQFF.

The chain uses TRBV4-2 and TRBJ2-5; TRBD1 aligns across 8 bases. J was trimmed by 2 bases and V by 3 bases; bases with no gene match: 8. CDR3 length: 16 residues. Germline assignment: CDR1 LGHNA and CDR2 YNFKEQ. The CDR3 loop is CASSQGTGALQETQYF. CDR3 DNA: TGTGCCAGCAGCCAGGGGACAGGCGCCTTACAAGAGACCCAGTACTTC.

The chain employs TRBV9 and TRBJ2-1; 9 bases are a match to TRBD2. V lost 7 bases and J lost 4; bases outside the gene matches: 6. The CDR3 totals 14 residues. The germline V gene has CDR1 SGDLS and CDR2 YYNGEE. CDR3 sequence (DNA): TGTGCCAGCTCGCGGGAGGGCCTATACAATGAGCAGTTCTTC. This sequence encodes CASSREGLYNEQFF. Looking up the rest from reference TRBV9 and TRBJ2-1 gives the full variable domain: DSGVTQTPKHLITATGQRVTLRCSPRSGDLSVYWYQQSLDQGLQFLIQYYNGEERAKGNILERFSAQQFPDLHSELNLSSLELGDSALYFCASSREGLYNEQFFGPGTRLTVL.

The J gene is TRBJ2-7, the V gene TRBV9, with TRBD2 as a possible D gene (5 bases). The V end lost 0 bases, the J end lost 5 bases, and 15 bases lay between the germline ends. This CDR3 region has 15 residues. In germline, CDR1 is SGDLS, CDR2 YYNGEE. In nucleotides, the CDR3 is TGTGCCAGCAGCGTAGGTGGATCACTGCGGGACGAGCAGTACTTC. Its translation: CASSVGGSLRDEQYF.

This chain links TRBV15 with TRBJ2-3; the match to TRBD1 covers 11 bases. The CDR3 totals 17 residues. Unmatched junction bases numbered 10, after V lost 3 bases and J lost 5 bases. Germline CDR1 is LNHNV and CDR2 is YYDKDF (reference sequence). The CDR3 protein is CATSSGTGGELEDTQYF. The CDR3 DNA sequence: TGTGCCACCAGCAGTGGGACAGGGGGGGAACTTGAAGATACGCAGTATTTT.

This clone showed up just once. This rearrangement joins TRBV28 to TRBJ2-7, with D possibly matching TRBD1 (6 bases). The CDR3 totals 14 residues. Trimming stripped 6 bases from V and 9 bases from J, with 21 bases between. CDR1 is MDHEN, CDR2 SYDVKM, per germline. CDR3 protein: CASRAGTRPLGQYF. CDR3 coding DNA: TGTGCCAGCAGAGCCGGGACACGACCTTTAGGGCAGTACTTC.

CDR3 protein: CAISDPGLRSYEQYF. Written as DNA, the CDR3 is TGTGCCATCAGTGATCCGGGACTACGCTCCTACGAGCAGTACTTC. The chain carries TRBV10-3 and TRBJ2-7; 7 bases fit TRBD2. CDR3 size: 15 residues. The V gene end was trimmed by 3 bases and the J gene end by 0 bases; junction bases not matched to a gene: 5. Germline V gene sequence: CDR1 ENHRY, CDR2 SYGVKD.

Details on this clone: The junction departs from germline at one end; a sequencing error may be responsible. The rearrangement joins TRBV7-9 to TRBJ1-2; tentative D call: TRBD1 (5 bases). Germline V gives CDR1 SEHNR, CDR2 FQNEAQ (reference sequence). The CDR3 contains 16 residues. For the CDR3, the DNA is TGTTCCAGCAGCTTAAAGGGGCTGGGGCCGAACTATGGCTACACCTTC. It translates to CSSSLKGLGPNYGYTF. Together with reference TRBV7-9 and TRBJ1-2, the CDR3 gives the full variable domain: DTGVSQNPRHKITKRGQNVTFRCDPISEHNRLYWYRQTLGQGPEFLTYFQNEAQLEKSRLLSDRFSAERPKGSFSTLEIQRTEQGDSAMYLCSSSLKGLGPNYGYTFGSGTRLTVV.

The V and J genes are TRBV27 and TRBJ2-1; 9 nucleotides line up with TRBD2. J lost 0 bases, V lost 6 bases, and 3 bases had no gene match. There are 15 residues in the CDR3. CDR1 and CDR2 from the germline V gene are MNHEY and SMNVEV (reference sequence). CDR3 residues: CASRGGRGSYNEQFF. CDR3 DNA sequence: TGTGCCAGCAGAGGCGGGAGGGGCTCCTACAATGAGCAGTTCTTC.

The chain is built from TRBV15 and TRBJ2-6; no clear D. Trimming pared 8 bases from V and 0 bases from J, leaving 11 bases between. The CDR3 runs 15 residues. Germline V gene data show CDR1 as LNHNV and CDR2 as YYDKDF (reference sequence). The DNA for the CDR3 is TGTGCCACCGCACCCCAGGCCTCTGGGGCCAACGTCCTGACTTTC. Residues: CATAPQASGANVLTF.